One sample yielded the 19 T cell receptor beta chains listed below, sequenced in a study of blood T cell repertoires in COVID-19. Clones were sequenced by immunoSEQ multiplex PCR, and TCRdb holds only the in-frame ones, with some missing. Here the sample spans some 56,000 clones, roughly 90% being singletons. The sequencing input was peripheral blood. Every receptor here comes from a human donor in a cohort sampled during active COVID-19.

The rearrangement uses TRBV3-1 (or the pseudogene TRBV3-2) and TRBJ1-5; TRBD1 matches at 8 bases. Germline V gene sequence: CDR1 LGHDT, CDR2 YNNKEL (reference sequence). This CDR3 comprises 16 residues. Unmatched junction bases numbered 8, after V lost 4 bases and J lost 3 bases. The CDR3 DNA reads TGTGCCAGCAGCCCTTCAGGGGGCCATTTCAATCAGCCCCAGCATTTT. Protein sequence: CASSPSGGHFNQPQHF.

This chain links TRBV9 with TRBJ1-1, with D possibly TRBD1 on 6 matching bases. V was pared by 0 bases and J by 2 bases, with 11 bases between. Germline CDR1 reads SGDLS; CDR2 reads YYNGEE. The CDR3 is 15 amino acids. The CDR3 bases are TGTGCCAGCAGCGTAGGATCCAGGGGCAACACTGAAGCTTTCTTT. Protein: CASSVGSRGNTEAFF.

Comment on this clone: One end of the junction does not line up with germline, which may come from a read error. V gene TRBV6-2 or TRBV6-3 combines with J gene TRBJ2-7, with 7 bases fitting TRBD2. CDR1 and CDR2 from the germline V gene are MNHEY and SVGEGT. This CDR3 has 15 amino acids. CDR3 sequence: CASSYSLPGAGYSNF. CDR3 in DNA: TGTGCCAGCAGTTATTCTCTACCCGGAGCGGGGTATTCCAACTTC.

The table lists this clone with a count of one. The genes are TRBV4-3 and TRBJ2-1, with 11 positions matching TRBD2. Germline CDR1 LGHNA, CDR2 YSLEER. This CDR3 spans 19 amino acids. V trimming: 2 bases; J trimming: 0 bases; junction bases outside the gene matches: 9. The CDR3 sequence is CASSQHGGLAGGSYNEQFF. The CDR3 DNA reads TGCGCCAGCAGCCAACACGGGGGGCTAGCGGGGGGCTCCTACAATGAGCAGTTCTTC.

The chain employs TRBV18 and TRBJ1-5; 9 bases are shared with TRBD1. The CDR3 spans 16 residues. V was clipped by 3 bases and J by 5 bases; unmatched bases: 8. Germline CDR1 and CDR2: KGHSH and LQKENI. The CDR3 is CASSPGQGGQDQPQHF. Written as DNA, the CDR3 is TGTGCCAGCTCACCGGGACAGGGAGGGCAGGATCAGCCCCAGCATTTT.

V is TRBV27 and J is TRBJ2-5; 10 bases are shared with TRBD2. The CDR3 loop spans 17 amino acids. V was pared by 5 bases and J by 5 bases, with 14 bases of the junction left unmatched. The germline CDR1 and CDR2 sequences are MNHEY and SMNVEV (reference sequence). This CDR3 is CASSPEASGGAEETQYF. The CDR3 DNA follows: TGTGCCAGCAGTCCTGAGGCGAGCGGGGGGGCCGAGGAGACCCAGTACTTC.

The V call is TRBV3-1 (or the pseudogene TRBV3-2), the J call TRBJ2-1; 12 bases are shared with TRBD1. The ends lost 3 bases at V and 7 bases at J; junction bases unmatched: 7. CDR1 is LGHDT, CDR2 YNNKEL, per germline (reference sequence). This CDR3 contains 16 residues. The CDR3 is CASSHIRDRGRNEQFF. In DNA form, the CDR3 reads TGTGCCAGCAGCCATATTCGGGACAGGGGGCGGAATGAGCAGTTCTTC.

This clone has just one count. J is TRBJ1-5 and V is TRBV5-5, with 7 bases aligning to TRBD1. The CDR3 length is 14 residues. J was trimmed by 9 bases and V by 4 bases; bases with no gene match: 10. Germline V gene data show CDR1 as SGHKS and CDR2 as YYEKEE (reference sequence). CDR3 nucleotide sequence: TGTGCCAGCAGCCCCGGACAGGATCTAGGGCCCCAGCATTTT. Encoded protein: CASSPGQDLGPQHF. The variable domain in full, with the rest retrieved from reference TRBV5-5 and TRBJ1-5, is DAGVTQSPTHLIKTRGQQVTLRCSPISGHKSVSWYQQVLGQGPQFIFQYYEKEERGRGNFPDRFSARQFPNYSSELNVNALLLGDSALYLCASSPGQDLGPQHFGDGTRLSIL.

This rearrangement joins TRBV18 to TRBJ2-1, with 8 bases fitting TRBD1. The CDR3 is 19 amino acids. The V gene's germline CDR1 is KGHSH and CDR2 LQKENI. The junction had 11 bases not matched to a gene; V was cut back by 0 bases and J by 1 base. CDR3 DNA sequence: TGTGCCAGCTCACCACCTCCCACGTGGGACAGGAGGTCCTACAATGAGCAGTTCTTC. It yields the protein CASSPPPTWDRRSYNEQFF.

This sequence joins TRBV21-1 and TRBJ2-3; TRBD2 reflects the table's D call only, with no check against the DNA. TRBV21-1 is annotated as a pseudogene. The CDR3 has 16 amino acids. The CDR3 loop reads CASPRPAGGMADTQYF. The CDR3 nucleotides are TGTGCCAGCCCACGCCCCGCGGGGGGGATGGCAGATACGCAGTATTTT.

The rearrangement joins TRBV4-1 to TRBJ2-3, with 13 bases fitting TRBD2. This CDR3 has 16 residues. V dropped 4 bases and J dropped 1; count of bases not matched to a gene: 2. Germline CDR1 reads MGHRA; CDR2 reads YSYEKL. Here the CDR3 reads CASSLGLAGGTDTQYF. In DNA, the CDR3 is TGCGCCAGCAGCCTTGGACTAGCGGGGGGCACAGATACGCAGTATTTT.

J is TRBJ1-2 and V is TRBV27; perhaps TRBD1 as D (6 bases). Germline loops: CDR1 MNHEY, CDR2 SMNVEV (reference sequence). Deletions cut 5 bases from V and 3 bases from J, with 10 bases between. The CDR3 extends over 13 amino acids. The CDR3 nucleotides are TGTGCCAGCAGTCTCAGGGGTGACTATGGCTACACCTTC. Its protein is CASSLRGDYGYTF.

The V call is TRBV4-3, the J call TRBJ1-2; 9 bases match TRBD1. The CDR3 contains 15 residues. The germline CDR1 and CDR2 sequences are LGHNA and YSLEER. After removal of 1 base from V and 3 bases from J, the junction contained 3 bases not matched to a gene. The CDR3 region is CASSQGTGEYYGYTF. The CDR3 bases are TGCGCCAGCAGCCAAGGGACAGGGGAGTACTATGGCTACACCTTC.

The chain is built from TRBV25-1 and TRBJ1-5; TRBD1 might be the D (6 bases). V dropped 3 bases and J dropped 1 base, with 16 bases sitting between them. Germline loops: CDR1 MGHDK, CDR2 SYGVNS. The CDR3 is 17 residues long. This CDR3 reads CASSDPRAGVSNQPQHF. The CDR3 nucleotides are TGTGCCAGCAGTGATCCCAGGGCAGGGGTCAGCAATCAGCCCCAGCATTTT.

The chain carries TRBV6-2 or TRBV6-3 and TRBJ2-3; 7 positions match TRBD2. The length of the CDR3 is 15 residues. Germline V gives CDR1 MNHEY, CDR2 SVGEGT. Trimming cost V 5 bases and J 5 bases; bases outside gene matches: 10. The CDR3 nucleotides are TGTGCCAGCAGTCGGGGGGACCATCCAATAGATACGCAGTATTTT. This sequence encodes CASSRGDHPIDTQYF.

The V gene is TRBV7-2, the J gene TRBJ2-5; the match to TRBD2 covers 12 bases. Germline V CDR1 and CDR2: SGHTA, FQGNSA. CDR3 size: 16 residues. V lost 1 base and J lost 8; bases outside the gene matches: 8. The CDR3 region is CASSLGLAGARVTQYF. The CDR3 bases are TGTGCCAGCAGCTTAGGACTAGCGGGGGCCCGGGTAACCCAGTACTTC.

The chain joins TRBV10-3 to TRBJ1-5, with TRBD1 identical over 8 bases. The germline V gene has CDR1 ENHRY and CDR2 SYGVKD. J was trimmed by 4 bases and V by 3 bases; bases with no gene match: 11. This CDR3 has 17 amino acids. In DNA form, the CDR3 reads TGTGCCATCAGTGATAAGGAGGGGACAGGCGGTAATCAGCCCCAGCATTTT. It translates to CAISDKEGTGGNQPQHF.

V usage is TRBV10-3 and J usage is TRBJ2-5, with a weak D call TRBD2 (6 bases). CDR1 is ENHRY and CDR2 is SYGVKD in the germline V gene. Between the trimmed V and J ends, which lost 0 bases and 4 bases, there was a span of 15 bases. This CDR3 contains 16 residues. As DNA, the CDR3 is TGTGCCATCAGTGAGTCCGGGCGGGGCTTCGGAGAGACCCAGTACTTC. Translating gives CAISESGRGFGETQYF.

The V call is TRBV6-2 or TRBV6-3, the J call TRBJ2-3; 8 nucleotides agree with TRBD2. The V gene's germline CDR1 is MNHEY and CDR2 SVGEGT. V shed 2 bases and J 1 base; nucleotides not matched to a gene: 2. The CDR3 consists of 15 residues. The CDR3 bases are TGTGCCAGCAGTTACATGCGGGGGGGCACAGATACGCAGTATTTT. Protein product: CASSYMRGGTDTQYF.